The clone carrying this TCR beta chain appeared a few times. No antigen is known for it. The germline V gene has CDR1 MNHEY and CDR2 SVGAGI. V lost 10 bases and J lost 6; bases outside the gene matches: 10. This CDR3 contains 14 residues. A universal primer site and UMIs were added as TCR cDNA was made by 5'RACE template switching. TCRdb re-called the 5' RACE reads with MiXCR, one entry per CDR3 protein. The data hold under 300,000 distinct CDR3 sequences, with less than 9% observed a single time. The data derive from a study of T cells after yellow fever vaccination. As for the study in general: Those fractions that held only low numbers of cells were prepared using the SMART-Seq v4 Ultra Low Input RNA kit. Study observations and caveats: Only a minor proportion of clonotypes was detected across both CD4 and CD8 compartments. Secondary responses were weaker yet peaked faster, day 5 versus 15.

The genes are TRBV6-5 and TRBJ2-1; 9 bases agree with TRBD1. This specimen consisted of CD4+ T cells sorted from PBMCs, obtained 15 days after the yellow fever booster vaccination. The TCR comes from a man aged 30-40 years who received the YFV17D yellow fever vaccine. The CDR3 coding sequence is TGTGCCACTGATTCCGGGACAGGGAGCAATGAGCAGTTCTTC. It specifies CATDSGTGSNEQFF.